These 19 T cell receptor beta chains were sequenced from one sample in a study of T cells in Graves' hyperthyroidism and ophthalmopathy. The CDR3 regions of TCR beta were amplified from RNA transcripts. Primed by the HTBI set, a first-round RT-PCR was run on the TCR CDR3. Each CDR3 protein is one row after TCRdb ran MiXCR on the multiplex PCR reads. In the table there are 350,000 to 500,000 distinct CDR3 sequences, roughly an eighth of which are singletons. The sample taken for sequencing was blood. Every receptor here comes from a woman aged 18-29 years with Graves' hyperthyroidism.

This chain connects TRBV5-1 to TRBJ1-4; tentative D call: TRBD1 (6 bases). In germline, CDR1 is SGHRS, CDR2 YFSETQ. The CDR3 sequence is 16 residues long. Between the trimmed V and J ends, which lost 4 bases and 2 bases, there was a span of 15 bases. The CDR3 DNA reads TGCGCCAGCAGCCAAACCCCCCAGGGGACTAATGAAAAACTGTTTTTT. Protein product: CASSQTPQGTNEKLFF.

Points on this clonotype: A read error may explain this, as a much larger clone is one base away. The chain employs TRBV11-2 and TRBJ2-6, with D possibly matching TRBD2 (6 bases). The length of the CDR3 is 17 residues. The V end lost 0 bases, the J end lost 3 bases, and 12 bases lay between the germline ends. Germline V lookup: CDR1 SGHAT, CDR2 FQNNGV. In DNA form, the CDR3 reads TGTGCCAGCAGCTTAGAACGGGGGTTAGTTGGGGCCAACGTCCTGACTTTC. This gives the protein CASSLERGLVGANVLTF.

This clonotype was detected ten times or more. The rearrangement links TRBV12-3 or TRBV12-4 to TRBJ1-1; 7 bases are a match to TRBD1. This CDR3 is 14 amino acids long. V lost 8 bases, J lost 2 bases, and 8 bases stayed unmatched. This CDR3 reads CASGGGTANTEAFF. In DNA form, the CDR3 reads TGTGCCAGCGGAGGAGGGACAGCTAACACTGAAGCTTTCTTT.

Concerning this clonotype: Being one base from a much bigger clone, this may be a read error. The gene calls are TRBV6-1 and TRBJ2-1, with D perhaps TRBD1 or TRBD2 (5 bases each). Germline values: CDR1 MNHNS, CDR2 SASEGT. V dropped 8 bases and J dropped 7 bases, with 15 bases sitting between them. CDR3 length equals 13 residues. The CDR3 DNA follows: TGTGCCAGCGGGACCCGGATAGGTAATGAGCAGTTCTTC. As protein: CASGTRIGNEQFF.

The table lists this clonotype with a few counts. The chain links TRBV6-1 to TRBJ2-7; tentatively, D is TRBD1 (6 bases). V lost 8 bases and J lost 0, with 11 bases in between. CDR1 and CDR2 (germline): MNHNS, SASEGT. CDR3 length: 13 amino acids. CDR3 region: CASRTASSYEQYF. CDR3 nucleotides: TGTGCCAGCCGGACAGCGAGCTCCTACGAGCAGTACTTC.

This clonotype was seen repeatedly, ten times or more. This chain uses TRBV12-3 or TRBV12-4 with TRBJ1-1; D is ambiguous. The ends were cut back, 7 bases at V and 0 bases at J, with 12 bases in the middle. The CDR3 runs to 14 residues. The CDR3 loop reads CASTRPQLNTEAFF. The CDR3 DNA reads TGTGCCAGCACTCGCCCCCAGTTGAACACTGAAGCTTTCTTT.

The CDR3 sequence: CASGLLWETQYF. The CDR3 DNA follows: TGTGCTAGTGGTTTGCTTTGGGAGACCCAGTACTTC. The chain is built from TRBV12-5 and TRBJ2-5; D is unresolved. Trimming stripped 2 bases from V and 5 bases from J, with 6 bases between. This CDR3 contains 12 residues. Germline loops: CDR1 LGHNT, CDR2 FRNRAP.

A few counts support this clonotype. V usage is TRBV20-1 and J usage is TRBJ2-1, with D uncertain. CDR1 is DFQATT and CDR2 is SNEGSKA in the germline V gene (reference sequence). This CDR3 is built from 15 residues. Trimming left V 1 base short and J 0 bases short, with 10 bases between. As DNA, the CDR3 is TGCAGTGCTAGAGGACTTGAGAGCTCCTACAATGAGCAGTTCTTC. Amino acid sequence: CSARGLESSYNEQFF.

The sample holds many counts of this clonotype. The rearrangement uses TRBV7-3 and TRBJ2-1; D may be TRBD2 (6 bases). Germline CDR1 SGHTA, CDR2 FQGTGA. This CDR3 is built from 15 residues. The V end was cut by 2 bases, the J end by 5 bases, with 13 bases between. CDR3 amino acids: CASSLRVAEHNEQFF. Here the CDR3 DNA reads TGTGCCAGCAGCTTACGGGTAGCGGAGCACAATGAGCAGTTCTTC.

The sample holds a few counts of this clonotype. A read error may explain this, as a much larger clone is one base away. This CDR3 is missing its conserved last phenylalanine or tryptophan, likely due to a read error. The chain recombines TRBV28 with TRBJ2-7; TRBD2 might be the D (6 bases). Germline values: CDR1 MDHEN, CDR2 SYDVKM. The CDR3 sequence is 14 residues long. Trimming left V 3 bases short and J 4 bases short, with 13 bases between. The CDR3 nucleotides are TGTGCCAGCAGTTTTGGGACTCCACCATACGAGCAGTACTCC. It is translated as CASSFGTPPYEQYS.

This clonotype came up many times. This chain links TRBV3-1 with TRBJ1-1; possibly TRBD1 for D (5 bases). CDR1 is LGHDT and CDR2 is YNNKEL in the germline V gene (reference sequence). CDR3 length equals 13 residues. V lost 5 bases and J 3 bases, leaving 10 bases between the germline ends. CDR3 DNA sequence: TGTGCCAGCAGCTTAATGGGGCACACTGAAGCTTTCTTT. It translates to CASSLMGHTEAFF.

This clonotype was recorded at least ten times. The rearrangement uses TRBV5-1 and TRBJ2-1, with D tentatively TRBD1 or TRBD2 (6 bases each). The V gene's germline CDR1 is SGHRS and CDR2 YFSETQ. CDR3 length equals 18 residues. Deletions cut 4 bases from V and 0 bases from J, with 20 bases between. CDR3 protein: CASSTKPQGGGSYNEQFF. The DNA of the CDR3 is TGCGCCAGCAGCACCAAGCCACAGGGAGGAGGCTCCTACAATGAGCAGTTCTTC.

This clonotype was counted many times. This chain connects TRBV18 to TRBJ2-5; D may be TRBD2 (6 bases). CDR1 and CDR2 from the germline V gene are KGHSH and LQKENI. Trimming stripped 3 bases from V and 3 bases from J, with 14 bases between. The CDR3 is 15 amino acids. In nucleotides, the CDR3 is TGTGCCAGCTCACCGGACCGGGAGTACGAAGAGACCCAGTACTTC. Translation gives CASSPDREYEETQYF.

This clonotype was found a few times. The rearrangement links TRBV20-1 to TRBJ1-5; D is perhaps TRBD1 (5 bases). V was shortened by 0 bases and J by 6 bases, with 12 bases between the two germline ends. The CDR3 spans 14 residues. Per the germline V gene, CDR1 is DFQATT and CDR2 is SNEGSKA (reference sequence). This chain's CDR3 is CSARDEGIGQPQHF. CDR3 nucleotide sequence: TGCAGTGCTAGAGATGAGGGGATCGGTCAGCCCCAGCATTTT.

The CDR3 bases are TGTGCCAGCAGCTTCACGGGACCGGGGGGCACCATATATTTT. It translates to CASSFTGPGGTIYF. The rearrangement links TRBV5-5 to TRBJ1-3; D may be TRBD1 (5 bases). V gave up 2 bases and J gave up 9 bases, with 15 bases separating them. The length of the CDR3 is 14 residues. CDR1 and CDR2 from the germline V gene are SGHKS and YYEKEE (reference sequence). Variable domain in full (rest from reference TRBV5-5 and TRBJ1-3): DAGVTQSPTHLIKTRGQQVTLRCSPISGHKSVSWYQQVLGQGPQFIFQYYEKEERGRGNFPDRFSARQFPNYSSELNVNALLLGDSALYLCASSFTGPGGTIYFGEGSWLTVV.

This clonotype was counted at least ten times. The rearrangement links TRBV7-9 to TRBJ2-1; the D call may be TRBD1 or TRBD2 (5 bases each). The length of the CDR3 is 15 residues. V lost 3 bases to trimming and J lost 4 bases, with 13 bases between them. The germline gives CDR1 SEHNR, CDR2 FQNEAQ (reference sequence). The CDR3 region is CASSFGTAAYNEQFF. The CDR3 DNA reads TGTGCCAGCAGCTTCGGGACGGCGGCATACAATGAGCAGTTCTTC.

This clonotype was seen at least ten times. The chain uses TRBV5-1 and TRBJ1-2; D remains ambiguous. CDR1 is SGHRS, CDR2 YFSETQ, per germline. V was cut by 0 bases and J by 4 bases, with 7 bases left in between. CDR3 size: 13 residues. CDR3 in DNA: TGCGCCAGCAGCTTGGACAGTCTCTATGGCTACACCTTC. It translates to CASSLDSLYGYTF.

V is TRBV19 and J is TRBJ2-1, with 10 bases lining up with TRBD1. V lost 3 bases to trimming and J lost 5 bases; unmatched junction nucleotides: 7. CDR1 is LNHDA, CDR2 SQIVND, per germline (reference sequence). This CDR3 region has 16 residues. The CDR3 region has the DNA TGTGCCAGTAGTATCCCTCGACAGGGGGCCCACAATGAGCAGTTCTTC. Translation gives CASSIPRQGAHNEQFF.

This clonotype turned up a few times. The chain combines TRBV14 with TRBJ1-2; 11 bases align to TRBD1. The CDR3 has 14 amino acids. In germline, CDR1 is SGHDN, CDR2 FVKESK. With V trimmed by 1 base and J by 6 bases, 1 base remained unmatched. The CDR3 region is CASSQVGQGDGYTF. The CDR3 DNA is TGTGCCAGCAGCCAAGTGGGACAGGGGGATGGCTACACCTTC.